This TCR beta chain emerged from a study of beta chain features in type 1 diabetes. Of the isolated RNA, all was reverse transcribed, and so the sequenced material was expressed TCRB transcripts. Libraries were prepared by immunoSEQ multiplex PCR; TCRdb keeps only in-frame clonotypes and omits some of them. Here the sample spans 95,000 to 150,000 clones, roughly 17% being singletons. This clone was detected ten times or more. Its specificity is unknown. Study-level points and caveats: Within each of all four CD4+ subsets, Type 1 diabetes patients had TCRB CDR3s that were moderately but significantly shorter. A possible short-template PCR bias applies equally to patients and controls. Researchers could not determine here whether HLA type influences TCRB rearrangement.

Input material: central memory CD4+ T cells from blood. The clonotype was recovered from a man between 18 and 29 years old with type 1 diabetes.

The CDR3 DNA reads TGTGCCAGCAGCCTGGGACAGTACAATGAGCAGTTCTTC. It translates to CASSLGQYNEQFF. This chain joins TRBV7-2 and TRBJ2-1; 7 bases agree with TRBD1. Germline V gives CDR1 SGHTA, CDR2 FQGNSA. CDR3 size: 13 residues. J gave up 4 bases and V 5 bases, and 2 bases lay outside the gene matches.